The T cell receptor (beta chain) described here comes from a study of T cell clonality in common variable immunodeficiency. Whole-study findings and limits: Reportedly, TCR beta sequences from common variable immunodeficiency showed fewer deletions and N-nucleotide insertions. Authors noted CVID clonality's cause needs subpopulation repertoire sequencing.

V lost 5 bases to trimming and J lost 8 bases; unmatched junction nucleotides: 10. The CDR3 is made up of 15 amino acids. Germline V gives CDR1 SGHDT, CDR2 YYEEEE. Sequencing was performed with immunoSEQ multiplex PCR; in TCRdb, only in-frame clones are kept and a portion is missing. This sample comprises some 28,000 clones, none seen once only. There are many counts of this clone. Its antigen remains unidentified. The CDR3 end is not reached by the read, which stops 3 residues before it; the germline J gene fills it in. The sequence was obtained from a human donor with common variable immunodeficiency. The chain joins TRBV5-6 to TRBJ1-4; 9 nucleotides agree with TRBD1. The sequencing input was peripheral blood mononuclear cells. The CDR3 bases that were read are TGTGCCAGCAGTCTAAGGACAGGGGCGAACGAAAAA. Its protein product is CASSLRTGANEK. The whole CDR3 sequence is CASSLRTGANEKLFF.